The T cell receptor (beta chain) under discussion was sequenced for a study of blood T cell repertoires in COVID-19. Across the whole study: T cells, B-cell-depleted T cells, or PBMCs supplied cDNA or gDNA.

Original processing notes: Quantification of nucleated cells was approximated via reference gene primer amplification. Some clones are missing from TCRdb's copy, which holds only in-frame ones; the method was immunoSEQ multiplex PCR. V and J calls plus clone size are reproduced from that table; the DNA served to infer D and trimming. The sample comprises 68,000 or so clones, under 85% of which are singletons, and roughly a tenth rests with the top ten. This receptor was identified in a woman aged 45-65 years with acute or convalescent COVID-19. Source material: peripheral blood.

The CDR3 DNA reads TGCGCCAGCAGTGGGAGTGACATTCAGTACTTC. It encodes CASSGSDIQYF. The J gene is TRBJ2-4, the V gene TRBV10-2; D remains ambiguous. There are 11 residues in the CDR3. The V gene lost 4 bases and the J gene lost 8 bases, with 6 bases spanning the gap. In germline, CDR1 is WSHSY, CDR2 SAAADI.